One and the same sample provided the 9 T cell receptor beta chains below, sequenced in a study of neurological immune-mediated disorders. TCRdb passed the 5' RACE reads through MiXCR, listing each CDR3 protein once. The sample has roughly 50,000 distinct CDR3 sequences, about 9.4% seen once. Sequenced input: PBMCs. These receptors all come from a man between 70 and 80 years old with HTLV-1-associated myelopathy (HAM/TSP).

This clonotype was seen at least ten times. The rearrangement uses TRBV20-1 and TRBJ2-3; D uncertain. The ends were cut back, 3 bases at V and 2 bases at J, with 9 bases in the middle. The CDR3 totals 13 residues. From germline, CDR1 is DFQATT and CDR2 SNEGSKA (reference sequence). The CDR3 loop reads CSARPNPTDTQYF. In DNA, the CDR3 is TGCAGTGCTAGGCCTAACCCCACAGATACGCAGTATTTT.

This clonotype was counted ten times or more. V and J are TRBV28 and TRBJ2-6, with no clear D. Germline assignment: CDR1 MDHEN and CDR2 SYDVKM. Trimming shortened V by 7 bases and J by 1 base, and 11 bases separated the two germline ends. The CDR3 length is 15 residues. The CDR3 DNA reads TGTGCCAGCACTACTTCGGCGTCTGGGGCCAACGTCCTGACTTTC. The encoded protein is CASTTSASGANVLTF.

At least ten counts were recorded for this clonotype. The CDR3 is CASSHGGRTTDTQYF. CDR3 nucleotides: TGTGCCAGCAGCCACGGCGGGAGGACCACAGATACGCAGTATTTT. The chain uses TRBV3-1 and TRBJ2-3, with 8 bases matching TRBD2. Germline-derived CDR1 and CDR2 are LGHDT and YNNKEL (reference sequence). Trimming at V came to 3 bases and at J to 2 bases, leaving 4 bases not matched to a gene. The CDR3 spans 15 residues.

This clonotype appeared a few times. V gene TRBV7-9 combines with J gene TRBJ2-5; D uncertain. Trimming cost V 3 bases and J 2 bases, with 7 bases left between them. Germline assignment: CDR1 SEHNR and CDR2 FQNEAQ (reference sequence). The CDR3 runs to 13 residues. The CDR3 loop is CASSLTVQETQYF. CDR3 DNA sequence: TGTGCCAGCAGCTTGACGGTACAAGAGACCCAGTACTTC.

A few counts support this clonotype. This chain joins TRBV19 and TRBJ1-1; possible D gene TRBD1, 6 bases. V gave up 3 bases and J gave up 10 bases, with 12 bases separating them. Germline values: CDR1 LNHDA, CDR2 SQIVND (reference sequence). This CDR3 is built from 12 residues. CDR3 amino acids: CASSIYQGRAFF. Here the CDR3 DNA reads TGTGCCAGTAGTATCTATCAGGGGCGAGCTTTCTTT. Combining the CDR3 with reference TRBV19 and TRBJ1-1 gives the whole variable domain DGGITQSPKYLFRKEGQNVTLSCEQNLNHDAMYWYRQDPGQGLRLIYYSQIVNDFQKGDIAEGYSVSREKKESFPLTVTSAQKNPTAFYLCASSIYQGRAFFGQGTRLTVV.

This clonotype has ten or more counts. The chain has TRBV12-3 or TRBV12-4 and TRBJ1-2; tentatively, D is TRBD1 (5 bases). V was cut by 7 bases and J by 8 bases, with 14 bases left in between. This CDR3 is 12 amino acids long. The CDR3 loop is CASTREGVGYTF. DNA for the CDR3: TGTGCCAGCACCCGAGAAGGGGTCGGCTACACCTTC.

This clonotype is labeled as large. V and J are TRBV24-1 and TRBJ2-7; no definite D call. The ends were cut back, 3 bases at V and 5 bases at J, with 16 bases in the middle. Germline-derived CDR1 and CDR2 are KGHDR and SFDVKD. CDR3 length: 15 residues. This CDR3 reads CATSDEKNLWDEQYF. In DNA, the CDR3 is TGTGCCACCAGTGATGAGAAGAATCTTTGGGACGAGCAGTACTTC.

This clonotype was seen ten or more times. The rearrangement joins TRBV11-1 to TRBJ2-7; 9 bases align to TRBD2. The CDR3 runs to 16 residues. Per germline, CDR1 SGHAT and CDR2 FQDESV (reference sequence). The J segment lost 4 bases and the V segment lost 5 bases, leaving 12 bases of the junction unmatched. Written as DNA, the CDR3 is TGTGCCAGCAGCGTCCATAGCGGGAGTGGGGAATACGAGCAGTACTTC. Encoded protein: CASSVHSGSGEYEQYF.

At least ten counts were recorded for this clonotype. This chain's CDR3 is CSGSDGDKVHGYTF. The CDR3 DNA reads as TGCAGCGGCAGTGATGGGGACAAAGTTCATGGCTACACCTTC. This sequence joins TRBV29-1 and TRBJ1-2; D might be TRBD1 (6 bases). The CDR3 length is 14 residues. Germline V lookup: CDR1 SQVTM, CDR2 ANQGSEA. The V end was cut by 7 bases, the J end by 6 bases, with 21 bases between.